The sequence of this TCR beta chain was determined in a study of shared clonotypes between healthy human individuals. An assay was performed, and its level was deep. Measured with immunoSEQ multiplex PCR; TCRdb has only the in-frame clones, and not every one. In the table there are about 480,000 clones, about four fifths of which are singletons. Caucasian adults living in Nashville, Tennessee, provided all samples. Germline loops: CDR1 SGHDN, CDR2 FVKESK. The CDR3 is 17 residues long. V was clipped by 0 bases and J by 0 bases; unmatched bases: 7. The receptor was isolated from a woman aged 40 to 50 in good health. Some clones in this sample may be carry-over from other donors' samples. This chain links TRBV14 with TRBJ1-1, with 7 bases aligning to TRBD1. The sample consisted of PBMCs. CDR3 in DNA: TGTGCCAGCAGCCAAGATATAGGGGGCAATTTGAACACTGAAGCTTTCTTT. Translation gives CASSQDIGGNLNTEAFF. Based on the CDR3 plus reference TRBV14 and TRBJ1-1, the full variable domain is EAGVTQFPSHSVIEKGQTVTLRCDPISGHDNLYWYRRVMGKEIKFLLHFVKESKQDESGMPNNRFLAERTGGTYSTLKVQPAELEDSGVYFCASSQDIGGNLNTEAFFGQGTRLTVV.